This T cell receptor beta chain is drawn from a study of CD8 T cells in ankylosing spondylitis. Whole-study findings and limits: A TCR beta motif made of 7 to 9 highly homologous variants seemed typical of ankylosing spondylitis blood.

This clonotype was detected a few times. Its antigen is unidentified. Construction of TCR beta libraries was performed using quantitative 5'-RACE with molecular barcodes. From the 5' RACE reads, TCRdb called clonotypes with MiXCR, one entry per CDR3 protein. The sample records some 840,000 distinct CDR3 sequences, 12% being singletons. CDR3 size: 15 residues. Losses at the gene ends were 3 bases for V and 0 bases for J; bases not matched to a gene: 5. Germline V gene sequence: CDR1 SGHTA, CDR2 FQGNSA. This sequence was found in a male donor with ankylosing spondylitis. Sequenced material: blood, either unsorted or a sorted T cell fraction (not recorded which). The gene calls are TRBV7-2 and TRBJ2-7, with 7 bases matching TRBD2. CDR3 coding DNA: TGTGCCAGCAGCTTGGGAGGGATTACCTCCTACGAGCAGTACTTC. Its protein is CASSLGGITSYEQYF.